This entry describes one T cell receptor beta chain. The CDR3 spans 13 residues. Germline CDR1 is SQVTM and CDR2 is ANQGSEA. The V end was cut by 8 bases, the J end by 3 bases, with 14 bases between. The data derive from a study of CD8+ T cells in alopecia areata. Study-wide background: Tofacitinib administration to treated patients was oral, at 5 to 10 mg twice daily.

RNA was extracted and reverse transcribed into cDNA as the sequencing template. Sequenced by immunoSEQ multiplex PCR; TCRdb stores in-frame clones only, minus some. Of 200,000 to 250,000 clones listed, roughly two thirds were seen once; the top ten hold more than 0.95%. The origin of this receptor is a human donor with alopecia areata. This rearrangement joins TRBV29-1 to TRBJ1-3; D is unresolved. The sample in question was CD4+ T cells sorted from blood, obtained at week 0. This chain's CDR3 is CSHSGPGGNTIYF. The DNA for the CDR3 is TGCAGCCATTCAGGTCCTGGTGGAAACACCATATATTTT.